This T cell receptor (beta chain) was observed in a study of shared clonotypes between healthy human individuals. Cells designated naive CD8 were CD45RO-negative and were positively selected for CCR7, with terminally differentiated effector memory CD45RA+ cells excluded. Repertoires were generated with immunoSEQ multiplex PCR, while TCRdb's copy carries only in-frame clones and drops some. The sample records about 2.1 million clones, over 85% being singletons. The clonotype was recovered from a man aged 18 to 29 in good health. Some clones in this sample may be carry-over from other donors' samples. Sequencing was performed on naive CD8+ T cells from PBMCs.

CDR3 nucleotides: TGTGCCAGCAGTGGGGGGCAACAGACCTACGAGCAGTACTTC. As protein: CASSGGQQTYEQYF. The chain has TRBV6-4 and TRBJ2-7; tentatively, D is TRBD1 (6 bases). This CDR3 region has 14 residues. V was cut by 4 bases and J by 2 bases, with 12 bases left in between. Germline values: CDR1 MRHNA, CDR2 SNTAGT.